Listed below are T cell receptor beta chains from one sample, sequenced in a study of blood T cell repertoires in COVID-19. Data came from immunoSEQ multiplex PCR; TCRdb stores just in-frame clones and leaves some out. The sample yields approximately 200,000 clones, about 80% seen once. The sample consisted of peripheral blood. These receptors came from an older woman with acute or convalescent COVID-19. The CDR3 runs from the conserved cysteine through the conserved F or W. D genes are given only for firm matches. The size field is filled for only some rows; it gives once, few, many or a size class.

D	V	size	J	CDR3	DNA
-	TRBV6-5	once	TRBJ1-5	CASRPSQFQPQHF	TGTGCCAGCAGACCCTCCCAGTTTCAGCCCCAGCATTTT
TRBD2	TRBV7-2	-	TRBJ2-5	CASSLRTSGFQETQYF	TGTGCCAGCAGCCTGCGGACTAGCGGGTTCCAAGAGACCCAGTACTTC
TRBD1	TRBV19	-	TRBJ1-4	CASSSGRRGQGEKLFF	TGTGCCAGTAGTTCTGGTCGTAGGGGACAGGGAGAAAAACTGTTTTTT
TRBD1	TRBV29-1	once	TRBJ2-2	CSGGGQGGSGELFF	TGCAGCGGCGGTGGACAGGGGGGCTCCGGGGAGCTGTTTTTT
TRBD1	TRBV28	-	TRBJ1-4	CASSLPPGQGNEKLFF	TGTGCCAGCAGCCTACCCCCGGGACAGGGAAATGAAAAACTGTTTTTT
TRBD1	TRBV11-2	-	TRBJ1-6	CASSNRGPNSPLHF	TGTGCCAGCAGCAACAGGGGCCCTAATTCACCCCTCCACTTT
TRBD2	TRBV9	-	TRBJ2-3	CASSSGLAGDPSTDTQYF	TGTGCCAGCAGCTCCGGACTAGCGGGCGACCCTAGCACAGATACGCAGTATTTT
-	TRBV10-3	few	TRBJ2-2	CAISESGQFAGELFF	TGTGCCATCAGTGAGTCTGGACAGTTCGCCGGGGAGCTGTTTTTT
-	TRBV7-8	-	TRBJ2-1	CASSLSFGGTYNEQFF	TGTGCCAGCAGCTTAAGTTTTGGGGGGACCTACAATGAGCAGTTCTTC
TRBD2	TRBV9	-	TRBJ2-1	CASSGGGLAVSNEQFF	TGTGCCAGCAGCGGTGGTGGACTAGCGGTTTCCAATGAGCAGTTCTTC
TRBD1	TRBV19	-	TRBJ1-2	CASSLKQGTYGYTF	TGTGCCAGTAGTCTCAAACAGGGGACCTATGGCTACACCTTC
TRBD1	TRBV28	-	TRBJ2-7	CASRPATGEYEQYF	TGTGCCAGCAGGCCCGCGACAGGGGAGTACGAGCAGTACTTC
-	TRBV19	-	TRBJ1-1	CASHTSQGYEAFF	TGTGCCAGCCATACATCACAGGGATATGAAGCTTTCTTT
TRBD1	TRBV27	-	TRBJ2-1	CASSLRDRGYEQFF	TGTGCCAGCAGTCTCCGGGACAGGGGTTATGAGCAGTTCTTC
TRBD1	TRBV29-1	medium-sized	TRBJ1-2	CSVEDGGTGIYGYTF	TGCAGCGTTGAAGATGGTGGGACAGGGATCTATGGCTACACCTTC
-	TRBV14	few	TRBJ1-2	CASSQDSQYGYTF	TGTGCCAGCAGCCAGGACAGTCAGTATGGCTACACCTTC
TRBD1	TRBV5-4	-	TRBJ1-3	CASSSDRAAGNTIYF	TGTGCCAGCAGCTCGGACAGGGCCGCCGGAAACACCATATATTTT
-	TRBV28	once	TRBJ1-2	CASSFPGRTGYTF	TGTGCCAGCAGTTTTCCAGGGAGGACTGGCTACACCTTC
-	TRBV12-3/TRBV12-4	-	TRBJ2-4	CASSLRARVIQYF	TGTGCCAGCAGTCTCCGGGCCAGGGTCATTCAGTACTTC
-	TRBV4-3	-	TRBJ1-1	CASSQDGPEAGDTEAFF	TGCGCCAGCAGCCAAGATGGGCCCGAGGCAGGGGATACTGAAGCTTTCTTT
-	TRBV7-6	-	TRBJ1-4	CASSRTRAQGDEKLFF	TGTGCCAGCAGCCGCACCAGGGCACAGGGAGATGAAAAACTGTTTTTT
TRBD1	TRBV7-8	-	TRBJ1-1	CASSLSTGGGTEAFF	TGTGCCAGCAGCTTGTCGACAGGGGGGGGCACTGAAGCTTTCTTT
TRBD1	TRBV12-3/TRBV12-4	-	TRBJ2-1	CASSTGGLQFF	TGTGCCAGCAGTACAGGGGGCTTGCAGTTCTTC
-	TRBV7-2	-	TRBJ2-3	CASSPFQQGDTQYF	TGTGCCAGCAGCCCCTTCCAACAGGGAGATACGCAGTATTTT
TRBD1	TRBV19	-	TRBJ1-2	CASGDRDYGYTF	TGTGCCAGTGGGGACAGGGACTATGGCTACACCTTC
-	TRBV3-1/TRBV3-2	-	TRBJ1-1	CASSPRGTGGAFF	TGTGCCAGCAGCCCGCGGGGGACCGGAGGGGCTTTCTTT
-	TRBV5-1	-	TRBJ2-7	CASSRGISAEQYF	TGCGCCAGCAGCCGGGGGATTTCCGCCGAGCAGTACTTC
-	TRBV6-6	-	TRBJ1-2	CASRREANYGYTF	TGTGCCAGCCGACGGGAAGCTAACTATGGCTACACCTTC
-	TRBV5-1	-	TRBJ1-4	CASSLAGGRGEKLFF	TGCGCCAGCAGCTTGGCCGGGGGACGTGGTGAAAAACTGTTTTTT
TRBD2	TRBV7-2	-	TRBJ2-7	CASSLGGRGGSYEQYF	TGTGCCAGCAGCTTAGGTGGTCGGGGGGGCTCCTACGAGCAGTACTTC
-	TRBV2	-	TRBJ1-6	CASRARGNSPLHF	TGTGCCAGCAGGGCCCGCGGGAACTCACCCCTCCACTTT
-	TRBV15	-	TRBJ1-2	CATSRAQGGGYTF	TGTGCCACCAGCAGAGCCCAGGGAGGGGGCTACACCTTC
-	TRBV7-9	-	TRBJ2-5	CASGPAETQYF	TGTGCCAGCGGGCCGGCGGAGACCCAGTACTTC
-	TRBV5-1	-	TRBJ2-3	CASRDGLRQVDTQYF	TGCGCCAGCAGGGACGGACTACGTCAAGTAGATACGCAGTATTTT
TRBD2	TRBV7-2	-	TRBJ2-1	CASSSLLAGEQFF	TGTGCCAGCAGCTCCCTACTAGCGGGGGAGCAGTTCTTC
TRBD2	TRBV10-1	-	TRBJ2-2	CASSESKAGGNTGELFF	TGCGCCAGCAGTGAGTCTAAGGCGGGGGGGAACACCGGGGAGCTGTTTTTT
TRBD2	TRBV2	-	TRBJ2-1	CASTLAESSYNEQFF	TGTGCCAGCACCCTAGCGGAGAGCTCCTACAATGAGCAGTTCTTC